A single T cell receptor (beta chain) is shown here with its context. Its antigen target is currently unknown. No much larger clone is present one base from it, and per-base qualities are unavailable. The germline V end is reduced by 5 bases and the J end by 0 bases; junction bases left unmatched: 15. CDR1 and CDR2 (MDHEN, SYDVKM) derive from the germline V gene. The cysteine opens and the phenylalanine closes a CDR3 of 18 amino acids. The read is trimmed to its CDR3 DNA, 54 bases read in frame from base 1. These data belong to a study of blood T cell repertoires in COVID-19 (dated by TCRdb to the early 2020s). Context from the whole study: Samples covering the acute and convalescent phases of COVID-19 were provided by collaborators in the United States, Italy and Spain. A de-identified subject ID, COVID-19 status, age in years and sex were almost always included in the sample metadata. Subjects who had been exposed to COVID-19, were actively infected with it, or had recovered from it provided the deeply sampled blood TCRbeta repertoires that made up the dataset. The samples were drawn from two sources: the first 160 participants of the ongoing ImmuneRACE study, and some 1,300 subjects contributed by 6 global collaborators. The material from the prospective study consisted of cDNA or gDNA derived from T cells, B-cell-depleted T cells, or PBMCs. A freely available public database, intended as a resource for researchers studying the immune response to SARS-CoV-2, is where the repertoires were released. Where HLA class I and class II types were available, the types were taken from metadata supplied by the sample provider, not from assay-based typing. Overall study results and their limits: How much clinical and demographic metadata was included differed by source and by participant, and the metadata was provided uncurated.

The collaborating institutions used their own protocols to collect whole blood in K2EDTA tubes. Collaborator samples were shipped for TCRbeta analysis as frozen whole blood, isolated PBMCs, or DNA extracted from either sample type. The immunoSEQ Assay, a bias-controlled multiplex PCR, was used to amplify TCRbeta CDR3 regions from genomic DNA. On the authors' methods: Within the assay, amplification of reference gene primers was used to estimate how many nucleated cells each sample contained. To quantify the absolute abundance of each unique TCRbeta CDR3 rearrangement, sequence reads were collapsed and filtered. Productive Simpson clonality was computed per sample as the square root of Simpson's diversity index over productive rearrangements. The immuneACCESS repertoire file appears here via TCRdb, limited to in-frame rearrangements. These files lack a portion of the clones; in checked studies, under half of the deficit traces to unresolved V genes, and the cause of the others is not known. V, J and clone size derive from that table, while D and trimming were established from the DNA sequence. This sample gives approximately 180,000 clones in total; 88% of them show up just once. 3.5% to 4.5% of the sample is in the top ten clones.

This chain is built from TRBV28 and TRBJ2-7, and TRBD1 matches 8 of the central bases. Sequenced: peripheral blood. The sequence derives from a human donor in a cohort sampled during active COVID-19. The DNA sequence is TGTGCCAGCAGTCCGACAGGGGTTGGGGCTGAACACTCCTACGAGCAGTACTTC. Protein translation: CASSPTGVGAEHSYEQYF. The variable domain in full, with residues beyond the CDR3 obtained from the reference TRBV28 and TRBJ2-7 genes, is DVKVTQSSRYLVKRTGEKVFLECVQDMDHENMFWYRQDPGLGLRLIYFSYDVKMKEKGDIPEGYSVSREKKERFSLILESASTNQTSMYLCASSPTGVGAEHSYEQYFGPGTRLTVT.